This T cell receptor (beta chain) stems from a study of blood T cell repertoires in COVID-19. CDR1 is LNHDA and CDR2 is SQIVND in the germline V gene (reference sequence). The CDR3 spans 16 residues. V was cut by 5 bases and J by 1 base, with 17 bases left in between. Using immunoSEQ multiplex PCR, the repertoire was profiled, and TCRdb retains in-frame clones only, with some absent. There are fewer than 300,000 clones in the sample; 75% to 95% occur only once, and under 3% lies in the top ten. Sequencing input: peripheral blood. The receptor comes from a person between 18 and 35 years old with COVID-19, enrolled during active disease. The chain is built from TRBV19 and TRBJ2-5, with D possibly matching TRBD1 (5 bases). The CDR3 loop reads CASSLNPPTVQETQYF. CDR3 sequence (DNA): TGTGCCAGTAGTCTAAACCCCCCGACAGTCCAAGAGACCCAGTACTTC.